This T cell receptor (beta chain) stems from a study of human T cells and chemical hapten exposure. Each cDNA molecule in the library carried unique molecular identifiers. TCRdb reprocessed the RACE reads with MiXCR, giving one entry per CDR3 protein. Of approximately 84,000 distinct CDR3 sequences listed, roughly 8.6% are singletons. This clonotype was detected only a few times. The CDR3 runs to 14 residues. V gave up 6 bases and J gave up 5 bases; unmatched junction bases: 7. Time point defined: healthy volunteer bleed at 6 weeks. Unfractionated whole blood yielded the extracted total RNA. Material for sequencing was whole blood. This clonotype was sampled from a male donor in good health. Some clones in this sample may be carry-over from other donors' samples. The V call is TRBV12-3 or TRBV12-4, the J call TRBJ2-7; 10 nucleotides match TRBD1. CDR3 coding DNA: TGTGCCAGCAGAGAGGGACAGGGGTCCCACGAGCAGTACTTC. It is translated as CASREGQGSHEQYF.